The present entry profiles one T cell receptor beta chain with its context. Its antigen target is currently unknown. No much larger clone exists at a distance of one base, and base qualities are not known. This specimen belongs to a study of cytomegalovirus exposure and HLA in healthy donors (dated by TCRdb to about 2017). The study in broad terms: According to a later analysis, one platform produced both the roughly 110 validation repertoires and the 720 or so repertoires of the first cohort. The study aimed to test whether signatures of past pathogen exposure could be identified by cataloging public T cell receptors. A separate validation cohort of 100 to 150 different subjects was used in addition to the roughly 720-subject first cohort. To predict cytomegalovirus infection status, the study combined high-throughput TCR immunosequencing, statistical association of individual TCRs with disease status, and machine learning.

Broader findings and caveats from the paper: The authors suggested that the approach could potentially be generalized to other disease states and immunological phenotypes. A total of fewer than 200 TCR beta chains were listed by the study as associated with cytomegalovirus. A later analysis found that TCRs clustered in the first cohort also tended to co-occur in the 95 to 150 validation repertoires, with 90% to 95% of cluster scores above 0. Most TCR sequences were seen in very few donors, while some public TCRs were found in many individuals. A later analysis lacked HLA typing for the validation cohort, so it scored co-occurrence in that cohort across all 110 or so repertoires. A few of the identified cytomegalovirus-associated TCR beta chains were confirmed in vitro to be specific for cytomegalovirus antigens. In both the original and validation cohorts, the classifier was reported to diagnose cytomegalovirus status with high specificity and sensitivity.

CDR1 and CDR2 are drawn from the germline V gene (reference sequence): LNHDA, SQIVND. Cut back by 5 bases and 3 bases, the V and J ends lie 14 bases apart. The CDR3 runs 15 amino acids, cysteine and phenylalanine included. The sequence is cut down to CDR3 DNA, 45 bases in frame from base 1. The receptor library was made with the immunoSEQ multiplex PCR assay. On the study's bioinformatics: A statistical classification framework was built to diagnose cytomegalovirus status from the catalog of TCR beta chain sequences. The table comes from immuneACCESS by way of TCRdb, which keeps in-frame sequences with V and J called. Part of the clones is missing from these tables; in studies checked, under half for an unresolved V gene and the rest for unknown reasons. Clonal size and the V and J genes are those of that table, whereas D and trimming came from the DNA. This sample has about 130,000 clones in its table, and roughly 90% of those were observed once. Around 3.4% of the sample comes from the top ten.

Separate from the roughly 700-subject first cohort, the validation cohort of roughly 110 subjects was the group to which the donors belonged. Recombination linked TRBV19 to TRBJ2-1; matching of 6 bases hints at TRBD1 as the D gene. The TCR sequence derives from a man under 40 in good health and CMV-seronegative. Source material: PBMCs. The sequence in DNA is TGTGCCAGTAGTCCACAGGGCTCTAACTACAATGAGCAGTTCTTC. Its protein is CASSPQGSNYNEQFF.